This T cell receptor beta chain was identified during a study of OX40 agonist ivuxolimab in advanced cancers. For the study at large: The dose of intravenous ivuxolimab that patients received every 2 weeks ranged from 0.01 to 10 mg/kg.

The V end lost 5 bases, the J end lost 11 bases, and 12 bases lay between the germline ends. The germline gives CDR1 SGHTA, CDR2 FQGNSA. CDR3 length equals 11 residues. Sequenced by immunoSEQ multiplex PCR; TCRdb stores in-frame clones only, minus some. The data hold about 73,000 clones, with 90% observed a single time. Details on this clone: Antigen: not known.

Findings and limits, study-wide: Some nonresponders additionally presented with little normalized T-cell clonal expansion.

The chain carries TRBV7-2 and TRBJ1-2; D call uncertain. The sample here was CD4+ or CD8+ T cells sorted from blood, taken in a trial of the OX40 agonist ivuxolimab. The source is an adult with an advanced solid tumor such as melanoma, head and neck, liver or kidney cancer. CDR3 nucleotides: TGTGCCAGCAGCCCCCTACAGAGTTACACCTTC. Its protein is CASSPLQSYTF.